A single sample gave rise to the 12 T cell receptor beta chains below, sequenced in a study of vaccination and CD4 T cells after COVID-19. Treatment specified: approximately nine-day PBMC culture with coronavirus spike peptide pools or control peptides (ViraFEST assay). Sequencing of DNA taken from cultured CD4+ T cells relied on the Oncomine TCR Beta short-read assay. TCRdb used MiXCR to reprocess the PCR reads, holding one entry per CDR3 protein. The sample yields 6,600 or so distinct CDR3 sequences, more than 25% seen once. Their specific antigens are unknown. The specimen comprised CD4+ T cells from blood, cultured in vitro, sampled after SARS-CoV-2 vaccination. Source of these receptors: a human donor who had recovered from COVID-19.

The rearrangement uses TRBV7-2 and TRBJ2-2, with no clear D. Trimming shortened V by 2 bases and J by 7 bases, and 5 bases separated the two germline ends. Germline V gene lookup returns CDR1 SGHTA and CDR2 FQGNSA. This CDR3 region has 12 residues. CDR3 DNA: TGTGCCAGCAGCTTACGGATCGGGGAGCTGTTTTTT. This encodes CASSLRIGELFF. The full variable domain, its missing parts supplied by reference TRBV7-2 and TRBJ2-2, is GAGVSQSPSNKVTEKGKDVELRCDPISGHTALYWYRQSLGQGLEFLIYFQGNSAPDKSGLPSDRFSAERTGGSVSTLTIQRTQQEDSAVYLCASSLRIGELFFGEGSRLTVL.

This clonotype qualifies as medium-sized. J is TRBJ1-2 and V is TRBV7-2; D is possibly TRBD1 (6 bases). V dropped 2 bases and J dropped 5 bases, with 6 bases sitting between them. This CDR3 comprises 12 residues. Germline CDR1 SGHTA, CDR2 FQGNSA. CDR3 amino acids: CASSLQGYGYTF. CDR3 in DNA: TGTGCCAGCAGCTTACAGGGGTATGGCTACACCTTC.

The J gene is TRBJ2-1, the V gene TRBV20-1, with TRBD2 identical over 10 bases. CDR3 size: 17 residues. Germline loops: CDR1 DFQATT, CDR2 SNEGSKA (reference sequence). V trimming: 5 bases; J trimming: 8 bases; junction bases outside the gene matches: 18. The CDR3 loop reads CSAPAGTSAILGDEQFF. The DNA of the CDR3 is TGCAGTGCTCCCGCGGGGACTAGCGCCATACTAGGGGATGAGCAGTTCTTC.

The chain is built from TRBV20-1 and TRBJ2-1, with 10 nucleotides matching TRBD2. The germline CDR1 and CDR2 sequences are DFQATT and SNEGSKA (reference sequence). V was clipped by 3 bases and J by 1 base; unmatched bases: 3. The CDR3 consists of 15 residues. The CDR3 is CSARSGGGSYNEQFF. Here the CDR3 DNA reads TGCAGTGCTAGGAGCGGGGGGGGTTCCTACAATGAGCAGTTCTTC.

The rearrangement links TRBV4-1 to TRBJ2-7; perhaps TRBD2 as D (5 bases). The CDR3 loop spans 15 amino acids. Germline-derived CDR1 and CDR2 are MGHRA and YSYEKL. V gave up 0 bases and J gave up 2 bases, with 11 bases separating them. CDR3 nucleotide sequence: TGCGCCAGCAGCCAAGACTCGGGGTTTGCCTACGAGCAGTACTTC. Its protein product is CASSQDSGFAYEQYF.

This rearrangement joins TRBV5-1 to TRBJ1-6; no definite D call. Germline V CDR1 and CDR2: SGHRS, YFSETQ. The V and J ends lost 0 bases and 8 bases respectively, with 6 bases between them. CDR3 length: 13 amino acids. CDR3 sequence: CASSLDMDSPLHF. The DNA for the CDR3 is TGCGCCAGCAGCTTGGATATGGATTCACCCCTCCACTTT.

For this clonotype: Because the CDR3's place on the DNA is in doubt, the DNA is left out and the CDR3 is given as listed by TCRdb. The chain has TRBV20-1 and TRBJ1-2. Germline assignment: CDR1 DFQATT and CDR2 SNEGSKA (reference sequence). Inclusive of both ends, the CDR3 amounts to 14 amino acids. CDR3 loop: CSAPGVFSGYGCTF.

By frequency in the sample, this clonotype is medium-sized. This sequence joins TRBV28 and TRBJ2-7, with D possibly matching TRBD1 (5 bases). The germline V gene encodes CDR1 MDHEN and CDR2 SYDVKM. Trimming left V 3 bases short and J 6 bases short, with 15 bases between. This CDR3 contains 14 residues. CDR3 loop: CASSFARRGGEQYF. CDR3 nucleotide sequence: TGTGCCAGCAGTTTCGCTAGAAGGGGTGGCGAGCAGTACTTC.

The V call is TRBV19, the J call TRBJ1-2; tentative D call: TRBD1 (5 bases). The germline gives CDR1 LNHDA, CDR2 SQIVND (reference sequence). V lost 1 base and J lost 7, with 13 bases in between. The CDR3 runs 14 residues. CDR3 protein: CASSIGRAKPGYTF. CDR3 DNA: TGTGCCAGTAGTATAGGCAGGGCCAAGCCTGGCTACACCTTC.

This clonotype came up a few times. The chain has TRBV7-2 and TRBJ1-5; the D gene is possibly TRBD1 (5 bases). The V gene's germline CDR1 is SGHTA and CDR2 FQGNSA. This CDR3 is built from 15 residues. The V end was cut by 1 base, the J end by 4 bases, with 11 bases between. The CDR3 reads CASSLGVRENQPQHF. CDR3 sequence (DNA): TGTGCCAGCAGCTTAGGTGTCAGGGAAAATCAGCCCCAGCATTTT. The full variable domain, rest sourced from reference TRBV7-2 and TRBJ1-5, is GAGVSQSPSNKVTEKGKDVELRCDPISGHTALYWYRQSLGQGLEFLIYFQGNSAPDKSGLPSDRFSAERTGGSVSTLTIQRTQQEDSAVYLCASSLGVRENQPQHFGDGTRLSIL.

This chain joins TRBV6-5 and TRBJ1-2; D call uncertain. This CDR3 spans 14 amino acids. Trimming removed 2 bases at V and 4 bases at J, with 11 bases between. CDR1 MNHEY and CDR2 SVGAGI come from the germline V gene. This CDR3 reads CASSYRGGSYGYTF. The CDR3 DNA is TGTGCCAGCAGTTACAGAGGAGGGTCCTATGGCTACACCTTC.

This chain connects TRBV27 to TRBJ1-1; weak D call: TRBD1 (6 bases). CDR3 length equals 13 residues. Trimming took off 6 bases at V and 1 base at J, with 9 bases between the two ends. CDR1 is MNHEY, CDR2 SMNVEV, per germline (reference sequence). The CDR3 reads CASRKQGNTEAFF. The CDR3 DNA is TGTGCCAGCAGAAAACAGGGGAACACTGAAGCTTTCTTT.